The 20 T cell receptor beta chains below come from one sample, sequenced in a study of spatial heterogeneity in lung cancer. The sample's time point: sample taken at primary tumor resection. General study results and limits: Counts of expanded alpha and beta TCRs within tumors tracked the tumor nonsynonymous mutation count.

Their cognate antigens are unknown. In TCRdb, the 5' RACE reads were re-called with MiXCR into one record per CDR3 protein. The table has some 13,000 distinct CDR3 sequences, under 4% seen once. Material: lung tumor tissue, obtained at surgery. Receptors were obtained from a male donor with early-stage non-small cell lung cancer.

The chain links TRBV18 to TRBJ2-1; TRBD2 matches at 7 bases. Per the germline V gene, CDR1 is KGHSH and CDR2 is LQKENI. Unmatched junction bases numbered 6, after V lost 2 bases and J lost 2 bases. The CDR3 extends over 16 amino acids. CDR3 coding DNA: TGTGCCAGCTCACCAACGGTGGGGGGGACCTACAATGAGCAGTTCTTC. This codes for CASSPTVGGTYNEQFF.

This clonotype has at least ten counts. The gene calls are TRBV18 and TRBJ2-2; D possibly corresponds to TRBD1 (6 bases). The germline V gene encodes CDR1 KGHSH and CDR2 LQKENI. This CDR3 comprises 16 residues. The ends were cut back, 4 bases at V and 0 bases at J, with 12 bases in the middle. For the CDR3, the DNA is TGTGCCAGCTCACAACAGGGCAACGCGAACACCGGGGAGCTGTTTTTT. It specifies CASSQQGNANTGELFF.

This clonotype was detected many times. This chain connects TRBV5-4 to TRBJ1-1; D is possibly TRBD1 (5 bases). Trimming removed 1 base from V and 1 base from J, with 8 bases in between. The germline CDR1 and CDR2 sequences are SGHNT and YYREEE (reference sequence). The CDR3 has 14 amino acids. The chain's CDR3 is CASSLSQGNTEAFF. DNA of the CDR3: TGTGCCAGCAGCTTGTCCCAGGGGAACACTGAAGCTTTCTTT.

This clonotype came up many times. CDR3 residues: CSARAPGQGYQPQHF. CDR3 DNA: TGCAGTGCTAGGGCACCGGGACAGGGGTATCAGCCCCAGCATTTT. The V and J genes are TRBV20-1 and TRBJ1-5; 10 bases fit TRBD1. After removal of 3 bases from V and 5 bases from J, the junction contained 7 bases not matched to a gene. The CDR3 has 15 residues. Per the germline V gene, CDR1 is DFQATT and CDR2 is SNEGSKA (reference sequence).

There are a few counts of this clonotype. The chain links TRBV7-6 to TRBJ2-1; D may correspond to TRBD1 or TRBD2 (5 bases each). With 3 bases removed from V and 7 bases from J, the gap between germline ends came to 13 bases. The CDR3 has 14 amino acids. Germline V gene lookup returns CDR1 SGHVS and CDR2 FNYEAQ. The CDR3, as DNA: TGTGCCAGCAGCTTGGGACCCGCCCGAAATGAGCAGTTCTTC. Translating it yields CASSLGPARNEQFF.

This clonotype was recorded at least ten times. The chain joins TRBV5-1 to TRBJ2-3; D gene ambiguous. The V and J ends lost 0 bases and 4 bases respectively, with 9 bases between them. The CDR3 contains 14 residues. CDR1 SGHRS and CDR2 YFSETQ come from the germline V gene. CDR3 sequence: CASSLGQRPDTQYF. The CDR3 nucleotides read TGCGCCAGCAGCTTGGGGCAGCGTCCAGATACGCAGTATTTT. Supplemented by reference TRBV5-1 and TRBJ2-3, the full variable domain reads KAGVTQTPRYLIKTRGQQVTLSCSPISGHRSVSWYQQTPGQGLQFLFEYFSETQRNKGNFPGRFSGRQFSNSRSEMNVSTLELGDSALYLCASSLGQRPDTQYFGPGTRLTVL.

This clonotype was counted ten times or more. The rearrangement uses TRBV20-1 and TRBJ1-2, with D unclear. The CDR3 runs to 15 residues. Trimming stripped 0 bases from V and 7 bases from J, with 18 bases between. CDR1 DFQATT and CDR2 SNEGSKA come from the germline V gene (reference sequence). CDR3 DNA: TGCAGTGCTAGAGATCACCTCACTGACGTAGGTGGCTACACCTTC. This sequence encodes CSARDHLTDVGGYTF.

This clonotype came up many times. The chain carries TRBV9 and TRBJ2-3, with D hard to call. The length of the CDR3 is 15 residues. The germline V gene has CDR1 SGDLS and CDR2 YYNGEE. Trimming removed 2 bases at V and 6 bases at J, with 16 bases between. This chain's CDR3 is CASSVQRSSKDTQYF. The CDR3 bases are TGTGCCAGCAGCGTCCAGAGGTCGTCCAAGGATACGCAGTATTTT. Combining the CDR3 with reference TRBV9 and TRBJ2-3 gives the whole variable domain DSGVTQTPKHLITATGQRVTLRCSPRSGDLSVYWYQQSLDQGLQFLIQYYNGEERAKGNILERFSAQQFPDLHSELNLSSLELGDSALYFCASSVQRSSKDTQYFGPGTRLTVL.

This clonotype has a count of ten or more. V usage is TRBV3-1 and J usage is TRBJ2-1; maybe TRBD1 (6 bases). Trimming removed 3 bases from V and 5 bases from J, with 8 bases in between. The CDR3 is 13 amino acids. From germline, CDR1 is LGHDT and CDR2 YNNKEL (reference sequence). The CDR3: CASSHTGNNEQFF. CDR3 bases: TGTGCCAGCAGCCATACAGGGAACAATGAGCAGTTCTTC.

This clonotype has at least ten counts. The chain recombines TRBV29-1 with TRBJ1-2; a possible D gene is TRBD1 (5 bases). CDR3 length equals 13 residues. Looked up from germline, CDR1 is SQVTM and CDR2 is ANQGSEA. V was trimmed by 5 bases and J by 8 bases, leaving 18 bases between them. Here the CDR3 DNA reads TGCAGCGTTAGTGGTGGGGGAGTAGTAGGCTACACCTTC. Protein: CSVSGGGVVGYTF. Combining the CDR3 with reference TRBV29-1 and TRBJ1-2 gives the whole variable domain SAVISQKPSRDICQRGTSLTIQCQVDSQVTMMFWYRQQPGQSLTLIATANQGSEATYESGFVIDKFPISRPNLTFSTLTVSNMSPEDSSIYLCSVSGGGVVGYTFGSGTRLTVV.

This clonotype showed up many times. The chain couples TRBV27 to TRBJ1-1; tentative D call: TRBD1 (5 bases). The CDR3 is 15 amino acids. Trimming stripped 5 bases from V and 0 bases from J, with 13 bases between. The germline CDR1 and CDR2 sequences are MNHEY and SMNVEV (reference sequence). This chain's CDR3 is CASSQRGSLNTEAFF. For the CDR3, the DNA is TGTGCCAGCAGTCAGAGGGGCAGTTTGAACACTGAAGCTTTCTTT.

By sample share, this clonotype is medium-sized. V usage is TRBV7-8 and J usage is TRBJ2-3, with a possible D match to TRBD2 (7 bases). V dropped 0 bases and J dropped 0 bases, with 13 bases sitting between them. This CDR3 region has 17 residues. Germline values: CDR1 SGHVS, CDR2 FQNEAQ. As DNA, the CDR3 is TGTGCCAGCAGCTTAGCGGGCGGGGGCGCTAGCACAGATACGCAGTATTTT. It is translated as CASSLAGGGASTDTQYF.

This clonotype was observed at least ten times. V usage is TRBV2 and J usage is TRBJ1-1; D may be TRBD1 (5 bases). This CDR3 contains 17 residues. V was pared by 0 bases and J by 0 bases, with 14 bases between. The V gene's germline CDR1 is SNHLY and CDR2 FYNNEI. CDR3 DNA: TGTGCCAGCAGTGAAGCGCTTCAAGGGGTTTTGAACACTGAAGCTTTCTTT. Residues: CASSEALQGVLNTEAFF.

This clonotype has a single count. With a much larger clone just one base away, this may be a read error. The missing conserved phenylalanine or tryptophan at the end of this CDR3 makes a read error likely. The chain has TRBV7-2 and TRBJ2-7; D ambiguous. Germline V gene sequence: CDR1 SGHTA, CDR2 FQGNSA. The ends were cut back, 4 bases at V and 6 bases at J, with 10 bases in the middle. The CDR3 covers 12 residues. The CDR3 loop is CASSSSDGEQYS. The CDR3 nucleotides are TGTGCCAGCAGCTCCTCGGACGGCGAGCAGTACTCC.

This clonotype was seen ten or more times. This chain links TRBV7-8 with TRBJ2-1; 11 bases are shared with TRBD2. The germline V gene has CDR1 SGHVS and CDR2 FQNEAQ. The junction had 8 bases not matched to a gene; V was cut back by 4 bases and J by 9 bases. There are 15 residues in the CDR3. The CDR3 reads CASSSSGGPPGEQFF. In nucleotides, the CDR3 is TGTGCCAGCAGCTCTAGCGGGGGGCCCCCGGGTGAGCAGTTCTTC. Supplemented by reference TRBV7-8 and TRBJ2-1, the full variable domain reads GAGVSQSPRYKVAKRGQDVALRCDPISGHVSLFWYQQALGQGPEFLTYFQNEAQLDKSGLPSDRFFAERPEGSVSTLKIQRTQQEDSAVYLCASSSSGGPPGEQFFGPGTRLTVL.

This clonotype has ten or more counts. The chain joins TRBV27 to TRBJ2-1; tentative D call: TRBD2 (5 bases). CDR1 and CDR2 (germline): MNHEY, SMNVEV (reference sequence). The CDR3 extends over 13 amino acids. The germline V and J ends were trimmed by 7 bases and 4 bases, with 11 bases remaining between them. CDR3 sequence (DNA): TGTGCCAGCACCGGTAGCGTTTACAATGAGCAGTTCTTC. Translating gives CASTGSVYNEQFF.

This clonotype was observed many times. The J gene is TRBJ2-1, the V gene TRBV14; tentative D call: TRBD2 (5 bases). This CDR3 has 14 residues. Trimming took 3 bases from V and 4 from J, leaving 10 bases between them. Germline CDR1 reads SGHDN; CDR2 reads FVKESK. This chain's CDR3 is CASSQEECYNEQFF. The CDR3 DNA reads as TGTGCCAGCAGCCAGGAGGAGTGTTACAATGAGCAGTTCTTC.

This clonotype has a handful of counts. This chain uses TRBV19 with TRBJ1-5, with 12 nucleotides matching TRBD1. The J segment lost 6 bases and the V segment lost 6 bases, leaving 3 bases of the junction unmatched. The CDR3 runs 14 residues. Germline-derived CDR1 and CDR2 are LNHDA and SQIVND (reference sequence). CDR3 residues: CASRGQGAIQPQHF. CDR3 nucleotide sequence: TGTGCCAGTAGGGGACAGGGGGCTATTCAGCCCCAGCATTTT. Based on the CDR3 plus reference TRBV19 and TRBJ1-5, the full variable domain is DGGITQSPKYLFRKEGQNVTLSCEQNLNHDAMYWYRQDPGQGLRLIYYSQIVNDFQKGDIAEGYSVSREKKESFPLTVTSAQKNPTAFYLCASRGQGAIQPQHFGDGTRLSIL.

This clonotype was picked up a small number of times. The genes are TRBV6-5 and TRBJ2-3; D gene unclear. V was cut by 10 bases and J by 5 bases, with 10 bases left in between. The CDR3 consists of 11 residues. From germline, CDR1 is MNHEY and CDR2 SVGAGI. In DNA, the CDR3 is TGTGCCACCGCTCGGGTAGATACGCAGTATTTT. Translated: CATARVDTQYF.

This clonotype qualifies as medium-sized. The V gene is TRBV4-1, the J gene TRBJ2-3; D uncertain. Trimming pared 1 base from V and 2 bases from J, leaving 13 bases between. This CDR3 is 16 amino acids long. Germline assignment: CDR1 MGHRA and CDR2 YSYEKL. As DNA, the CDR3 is TGCGCCAGCAGCCAAGCAACTTTCTCCTACACAGATACGCAGTATTTT. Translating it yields CASSQATFSYTDTQYF.